Following are 32 T cell receptor beta chains from one sample sequenced in a study of blood T cells in healthy people across ages. For the second PCR, which ran for roughly 6 to 11 cycles, a sample-barcoded 5' primer and a J-beta primer mix were used. TCRdb re-called the 5' RACE reads through MiXCR, storing one row per CDR3 protein. The table includes around 1,600,000 distinct CDR3 sequences, approximately 42% detected once. Material: blood. The receptor source for this set is a woman aged 18 to 35 in good health.

This clonotype showed up just a few times. The chain uses TRBV5-1 and TRBJ1-1; 8 nucleotides align to TRBD1. In germline, CDR1 is SGHRS, CDR2 YFSETQ. The CDR3 sequence is 14 residues long. V lost 4 bases to trimming and J lost 3 bases; unmatched junction nucleotides: 5. CDR3 DNA sequence: TGCGCCAGCAGCATACGGACAGGGCACACTGAAGCTTTCTTT. This codes for CASSIRTGHTEAFF.

Written as DNA, the CDR3 is TGTGCCACCAGTGACTGGACTAGCGGGAGAGGCACCGGGGAGCTGTTTTTT. This sequence encodes CATSDWTSGRGTGELFF. The rearrangement joins TRBV24-1 to TRBJ2-2; TRBD2 matches 13 bases. Germline V gives CDR1 KGHDR, CDR2 SFDVKD. This CDR3 comprises 17 residues. V trimming: 4 bases; J trimming: 4 bases; junction bases outside the gene matches: 5.

The sample holds a few counts of this clonotype. This chain connects TRBV9 to TRBJ2-1; TRBD2 matches 14 bases. Germline V CDR1 and CDR2: SGDLS, YYNGEE. V was pared by 3 bases and J by 5 bases, with 7 bases of the junction left unmatched. This CDR3 contains 17 residues. This CDR3 is CASSGGLAGDLDNEQFF. In nucleotides, the CDR3 is TGTGCCAGCAGCGGGGGACTAGCGGGAGATCTCGACAATGAGCAGTTCTTC.

This chain joins TRBV4-2 and TRBJ1-4, with unresolved D. Trimming shortened V by 1 base and J by 4 bases, and 16 bases separated the two germline ends. The CDR3 covers 17 residues. CDR1 is LGHNA, CDR2 YNFKEQ, per germline. DNA for the CDR3: TGTGCCAGCAGCCAAGGAGGTATATCCGATTATAATGAAAAACTGTTTTTT. This sequence encodes CASSQGGISDYNEKLFF.

This clonotype has at least ten counts. V gene TRBV24-1 combines with J gene TRBJ2-3; 9 positions match TRBD2. V shed 3 bases, J shed 0 bases, and the junction held 3 bases outside the gene matches. Germline assignment: CDR1 KGHDR and CDR2 SFDVKD. The CDR3 contains 16 residues. The CDR3 is CATSDPSGESTDTQYF. In nucleotides, the CDR3 is TGTGCCACCAGTGATCCTAGCGGGGAAAGCACAGATACGCAGTATTTT.

This clonotype was seen a few times. The chain couples TRBV18 to TRBJ1-1, with D maybe TRBD1 (5 bases). The V end lost 3 bases, the J end lost 0 bases, and 14 bases lay between the germline ends. Per germline, CDR1 KGHSH and CDR2 LQKENI. The CDR3 consists of 16 residues. The CDR3 nucleotides are TGTGCCAGCTCACCCTGGGAGGGGCGTCTGAACACTGAAGCTTTCTTT. It is translated as CASSPWEGRLNTEAFF.

The V and J genes are TRBV20-1 and TRBJ2-3; possibly TRBD2 for D (6 bases). Between the trimmed V and J ends, which lost 6 bases and 8 bases, there was a span of 18 bases. The germline V gene encodes CDR1 DFQATT and CDR2 SNEGSKA (reference sequence). The CDR3 has 13 amino acids. This CDR3 is CSAPRRRDSTQYF. For the CDR3, the DNA is TGCAGTGCGCCGAGACGGAGGGACTCTACGCAGTATTTT.

This chain links TRBV5-1 with TRBJ1-1; no definite D call. The V end was cut by 4 bases, the J end by 6 bases, with 16 bases between. The germline V gene has CDR1 SGHRS and CDR2 YFSETQ. The CDR3 extends over 14 amino acids. CDR3 protein: CASSRDVGRAEAFF. CDR3 bases: TGCGCCAGCAGCCGCGACGTCGGGAGGGCTGAAGCTTTCTTT.

The chain combines TRBV6-5 with TRBJ2-3; D not resolved. Germline V lookup: CDR1 MNHEY, CDR2 SVGAGI. With 7 bases removed from V and 2 bases from J, the gap between germline ends came to 19 bases. The CDR3 totals 16 residues. The CDR3 protein is CASKPQLSSPTDTQYF. The CDR3 nucleotides read TGTGCCAGCAAGCCCCAGCTAAGCAGCCCCACAGATACGCAGTATTTT.

The chain is built from TRBV20-1 and TRBJ1-1, with D maybe TRBD1 (5 bases). Germline CDR1 reads DFQATT; CDR2 reads SNEGSKA (reference sequence). The CDR3 has 13 amino acids. Trimming left V 6 bases short and J 4 bases short, with 15 bases between. CDR3 bases: TGCAGTGCCGGGGAAGGGGTGAGCACTGAAGCTTTCTTT. The encoded protein is CSAGEGVSTEAFF.

The V gene is TRBV20-1, the J gene TRBJ2-1; D gene uncertain. There are 13 residues in the CDR3. Trimming removed 4 bases at V and 6 bases at J, with 13 bases between. Germline V gene sequence: CDR1 DFQATT, CDR2 SNEGSKA (reference sequence). CDR3 sequence: CSAIRPSINEQFF. The CDR3 DNA sequence: TGCAGTGCTATAAGGCCCTCGATCAATGAGCAGTTCTTC.

V usage is TRBV5-1 and J usage is TRBJ2-3; 13 nucleotides agree with TRBD2. This CDR3 is 16 amino acids long. Trimming removed 0 bases from V and 5 bases from J; junction bases left unmatched: 3. Germline-derived CDR1 and CDR2 are SGHRS and YFSETQ. CDR3 nucleotides: TGCGCCAGCAGCTTGGGGACTAGCGGGGGTATAGATACGCAGTATTTT. Translation gives CASSLGTSGGIDTQYF.

This clonotype was detected a few times. V and J are TRBV4-2 and TRBJ2-6; D gene ambiguous. V shed 1 base and J shed 2 bases, with 9 bases lying between them. This CDR3 contains 16 residues. The V gene's germline CDR1 is LGHNA and CDR2 YNFKEQ. In nucleotides, the CDR3 is TGTGCCAGCAGCCAAGCTATAGTTGCTGGGGCCAACGTCCTGACTTTC. Its translation: CASSQAIVAGANVLTF.

The chain is built from TRBV13 and TRBJ2-3; a possible D gene is TRBD2 (5 bases). The CDR3 covers 15 residues. The germline gives CDR1 PRHDT, CDR2 FYEKMQ (reference sequence). V was trimmed by 5 bases and J by 0 bases, leaving 12 bases between them. The CDR3 loop reads CASSQPGISTDTQYF. CDR3 sequence (DNA): TGTGCCAGCAGCCAGCCCGGGATTAGCACAGATACGCAGTATTTT.

The CDR3 DNA follows: TGTGCCAGCAGCAAGATGCCACAAGAGACCCGGTACTTC. The encoded protein is CASSKMPQETRYF. This sequence joins TRBV13 and TRBJ2-7; no firm D call. CDR1 is PRHDT, CDR2 FYEKMQ, per germline (reference sequence). CDR3 length: 13 amino acids. V shed 5 bases and J shed 12 bases, with 20 bases lying between them.

The rearrangement uses TRBV7-9 and TRBJ1-2; tentative D call: TRBD1 (5 bases). CDR1 SEHNR and CDR2 FQNEAQ come from the germline V gene (reference sequence). The CDR3 covers 12 residues. V lost 11 bases and J 3 bases, leaving 13 bases between the germline ends. CDR3 coding DNA: TGTGCCGGAACACAGGCCTACTATGGCTACACCTTC. Protein product: CAGTQAYYGYTF.

The rearrangement uses TRBV6-5 and TRBJ2-3, with 8 bases identical to TRBD2. J was trimmed by 6 bases and V by 0 bases; bases with no gene match: 5. Germline assignment: CDR1 MNHEY and CDR2 SVGAGI. The CDR3 is 15 amino acids. The CDR3 loop reads CASSYSGTSADTQYF. CDR3 coding DNA: TGTGCCAGCAGTTACTCGGGGACTAGTGCGGATACGCAGTATTTT.

This chain's CDR3 is CASSEFGPTVNSPLHF. The CDR3 nucleotides are TGTGCCAGCAGTGAATTCGGGCCCACTGTAAATTCACCCCTCCACTTT. The V call is TRBV6-1, the J call TRBJ1-6, with D hard to call. The V end lost 2 bases, the J end lost 7 bases, and 15 bases lay between the germline ends. This CDR3 is 16 amino acids long. Germline values: CDR1 MNHNS, CDR2 SASEGT.

This clonotype has ten or more counts. The chain uses TRBV20-1 and TRBJ1-5, with D perhaps TRBD1 (5 bases). CDR3 length: 13 amino acids. CDR1 is DFQATT, CDR2 SNEGSKA, per germline (reference sequence). V was trimmed by 6 bases and J by 4 bases, leaving 13 bases between them. The CDR3 reads CSAFSGVNQPQHF. CDR3 in DNA: TGCAGTGCCTTTTCGGGGGTTAATCAGCCCCAGCATTTT.

There are a few counts of this clonotype. The gene calls are TRBV6-6 and TRBJ2-7, with D hard to call. The V gene's germline CDR1 is MNHNY and CDR2 SVGAGI (reference sequence). This CDR3 contains 13 residues. Trimming took off 3 bases at V and 7 bases at J, with 13 bases between the two ends. This CDR3 reads CASSYVQIREQYF. The CDR3 DNA follows: TGTGCCAGCAGTTATGTACAGATTCGGGAGCAGTACTTC.

This clonotype came up a few times. V is TRBV20-1 and J is TRBJ2-7; 7 nucleotides match TRBD2. This CDR3 has 14 residues. CDR1 is DFQATT, CDR2 SNEGSKA, per germline (reference sequence). Germline trimming cut 3 bases from V and 2 bases from J; bases unmatched to any gene: 7. In DNA, the CDR3 is TGCAGTGCTAGTGGCGGGGGAACCACCTACGAGCAGTACTTC. As protein: CSASGGGTTYEQYF.

This clonotype was recorded a few times. The chain uses TRBV20-1 and TRBJ2-7, with TRBD2 matching over 10 bases. The CDR3 is made up of 16 amino acids. The germline V gene has CDR1 DFQATT and CDR2 SNEGSKA (reference sequence). V was clipped by 0 bases and J by 1 base; unmatched bases: 6. The CDR3 DNA reads TGCAGTGCTAGAGATAGCGGGAGGACAACATCCTACGAGCAGTACTTC. It translates to CSARDSGRTTSYEQYF.

This clonotype has only a few counts. Mismatch with germline at one junction end may stem from a read error. This chain connects TRBV20-1 to TRBJ2-3, with 10 bases that match TRBD2. This CDR3 is 13 amino acids long. Germline V gives CDR1 DFQATT, CDR2 SNEGSKA (reference sequence). CDR3 sequence reads: CSAPSGGTYTQYF. In DNA, the CDR3 is TGCAGTGCTCCTAGCGGGGGCACATATACGCAGTATTTT.

The genes are TRBV10-3 and TRBJ2-5, with D perhaps TRBD2 (6 bases). This CDR3 region has 14 residues. Germline V gives CDR1 ENHRY, CDR2 SYGVKD. Trimming cost V 4 bases and J 11 bases, with 20 bases left between them. The CDR3 region has the DNA TGTGCCATCAGTGGCAGGACTACGGGCGATGAGCAGTACTTC. Its protein product is CAISGRTTGDEQYF.

This clonotype was seen more than once but under ten times. The rearrangement links TRBV5-4 to TRBJ2-3; 9 positions match TRBD2. Trimming took 1 base from V and 4 from J; bases not matched to a gene: 7. This CDR3 comprises 16 residues. CDR1 SGHNT and CDR2 YYREEE come from the germline V gene (reference sequence). CDR3 bases: TGTGCCAGCAGCTTGATGAAGCGGGGGGCCCCAGATACGCAGTATTTT. This encodes CASSLMKRGAPDTQYF.

This clonotype was recorded a few times. This chain links TRBV6-5 with TRBJ2-5; D is perhaps TRBD2 (6 bases). The V end lost 5 bases, the J end lost 4 bases, and 17 bases lay between the germline ends. From germline, CDR1 is MNHEY and CDR2 SVGAGI. The CDR3 is made up of 15 amino acids. The CDR3 bases are TGTGCCAGCAGTACCCTCGGAGGGGTTGCAGAGACCCAGTACTTC. This gives the protein CASSTLGGVAETQYF.

This clonotype was observed a single time. V usage is TRBV6-2 or TRBV6-3 and J usage is TRBJ1-1; the D gene is possibly TRBD1 (6 bases). This CDR3 region has 14 residues. Germline V gene lookup returns CDR1 MNHEY and CDR2 SVGEGT. The germline V and J ends were trimmed by 5 bases and 6 bases, with 16 bases remaining between them. CDR3 region: CASSPQGIRAEAFF. CDR3 bases: TGTGCCAGCAGTCCTCAGGGGATCCGGGCTGAAGCTTTCTTT.

The rearrangement links TRBV6-1 to TRBJ2-7; tentatively, D is TRBD1 (5 bases). The CDR3 extends over 12 amino acids. The germline V and J ends were trimmed by 6 bases and 7 bases, with 13 bases remaining between them. Germline V gene lookup returns CDR1 MNHNS and CDR2 SASEGT. The CDR3 nucleotides read TGTGCCAGCAGGAGACAGCAGGGTGAGCAGTACTTC. Translating it yields CASRRQQGEQYF.

V and J are TRBV10-3 and TRBJ2-3; D unclear. The CDR3 contains 13 residues. Per germline, CDR1 ENHRY and CDR2 SYGVKD. Deletions cut 9 bases from V and 4 bases from J, with 14 bases between. CDR3 bases: TGTGCCATTAGCACATCGTTCCCAGATACGCAGTATTTT. It is translated as CAISTSFPDTQYF.

This clonotype was detected only a few times. The V and J genes are TRBV4-3 and TRBJ1-2; no clear D gene. The germline V and J ends were trimmed by 2 bases and 8 bases, with 12 bases remaining between them. The CDR3 covers 13 residues. Germline loops: CDR1 LGHNA, CDR2 YSLEER. The CDR3 loop is CASSQSSFVGYTF. The CDR3 nucleotides read TGCGCCAGCAGCCAATCCTCTTTTGTAGGCTACACCTTC.

V gene TRBV18 combines with J gene TRBJ1-2, with a possible D match to TRBD1 (5 bases). The ends were cut back, 8 bases at V and 5 bases at J, with 15 bases in the middle. The CDR3 contains 13 residues. In germline, CDR1 is KGHSH, CDR2 LQKENI. The CDR3 DNA reads as TGTGCCAGCCGGGGCGGTACCTTGTATGGCTACACCTTC. This encodes CASRGGTLYGYTF.

Only a few counts were recorded for this clonotype. The CDR3 region has the DNA TGTGCCAGCAGCCCCAAGCCCGCGGGTGAGCAGTTCTTC. This translates into CASSPKPAGEQFF. The rearrangement joins TRBV4-2 to TRBJ2-1, with D perhaps matching TRBD2 (5 bases). This CDR3 is built from 13 residues. The V gene's germline CDR1 is LGHNA and CDR2 YNFKEQ. Trimming shortened V by 4 bases and J by 9 bases, and 13 bases separated the two germline ends.